This TCR beta chain was sequenced in a study of blood T cell repertoires in COVID-19. This CDR3 region has 15 residues. Per the germline V gene, CDR1 is SGDLS and CDR2 is YYNGEE. V dropped 1 base and J dropped 1 base, with 11 bases sitting between them. The assay was immunoSEQ multiplex PCR, and TCRdb's table has in-frame clones only and misses some. The table has 99,000 or so clones, less than 90% seen once. The clonotype originates from a man in his forties or fifties with acute or convalescent COVID-19. The chain uses TRBV9 and TRBJ1-1; possible D gene TRBD1, 5 bases. Source material: peripheral blood. The chain's CDR3 is CASSVLPGKNTEAFF. CDR3 DNA sequence: TGTGCCAGCAGCGTACTCCCAGGGAAGAACACTGAAGCTTTCTTT.